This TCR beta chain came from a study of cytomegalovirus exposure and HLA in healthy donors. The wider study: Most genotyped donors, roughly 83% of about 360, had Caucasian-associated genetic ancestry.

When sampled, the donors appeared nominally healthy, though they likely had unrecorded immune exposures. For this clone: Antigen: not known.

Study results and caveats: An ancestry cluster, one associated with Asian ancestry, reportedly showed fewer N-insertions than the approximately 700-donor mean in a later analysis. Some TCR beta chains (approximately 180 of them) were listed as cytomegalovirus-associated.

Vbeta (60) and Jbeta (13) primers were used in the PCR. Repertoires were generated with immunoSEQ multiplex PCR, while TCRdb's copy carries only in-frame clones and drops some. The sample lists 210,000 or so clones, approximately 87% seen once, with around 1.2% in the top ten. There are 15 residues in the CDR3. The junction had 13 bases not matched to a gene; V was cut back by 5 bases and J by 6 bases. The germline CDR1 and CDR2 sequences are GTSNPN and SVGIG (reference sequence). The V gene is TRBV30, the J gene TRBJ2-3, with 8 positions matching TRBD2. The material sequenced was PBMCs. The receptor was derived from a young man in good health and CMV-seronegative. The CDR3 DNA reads TGTGCCTGGGCCCCCGGGACTAGAATTTTTGATACGCAGTATTTT. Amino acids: CAWAPGTRIFDTQYF.